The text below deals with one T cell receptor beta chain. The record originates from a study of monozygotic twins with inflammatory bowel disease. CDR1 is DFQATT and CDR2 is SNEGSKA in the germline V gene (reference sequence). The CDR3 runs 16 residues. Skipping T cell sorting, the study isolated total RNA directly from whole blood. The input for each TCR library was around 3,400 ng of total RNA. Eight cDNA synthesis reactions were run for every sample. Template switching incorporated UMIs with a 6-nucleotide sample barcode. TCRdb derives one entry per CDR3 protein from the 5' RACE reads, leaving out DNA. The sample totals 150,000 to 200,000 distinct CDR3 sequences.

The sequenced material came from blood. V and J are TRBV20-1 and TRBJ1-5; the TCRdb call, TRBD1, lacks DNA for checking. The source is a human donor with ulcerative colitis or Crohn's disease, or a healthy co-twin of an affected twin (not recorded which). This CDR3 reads CSAREWGRTGYQPQHF.